This T cell receptor (beta chain) is from a study of cytomegalovirus exposure and HLA in healthy donors. Study-level points and caveats: Reported results showed that the classifier diagnosed cytomegalovirus status with high specificity and sensitivity. Cytomegalovirus-associated TCR beta chains were listed, numbering some 150. The TCR clusters that emerged in the first cohort tended, a later analysis found, to co-occur in the roughly 130 validation repertoires.

The method was immunoSEQ multiplex PCR; TCRdb's version includes in-frame clones alone and lacks a portion of them. The data contain approximately 260,000 clones, approximately 86% of them seen just once; the ten biggest clones take up 0.9% to 1.1%. Regarding this clone: Its antigen remains unknown.

Deletions cut 0 bases from V and 0 bases from J, with 6 bases between. CDR3 size: 14 residues. CDR1 and CDR2 from the germline V gene are KGHSH and LQKENI. The chain links TRBV18 to TRBJ2-7; no reliable D call. Sequences were obtained from PBMCs. The sequence came from a woman between 18 and 29 years old in good health and CMV-seronegative. This CDR3 reads CASSPPPGSYEQYF. The CDR3 nucleotides read TGTGCCAGCTCACCACCTCCGGGCTCCTACGAGCAGTACTTC.